This TCR beta chain derives from a study of cytomegalovirus exposure and HLA in healthy donors. Comments on this clone: At one of its ends the junction is not consistent with the germline gene, which may arise from a read error.

Primers included in the PCR were 60 Vbeta and 13 Jbeta primers. This table comes from immunoSEQ multiplex PCR, and its TCRdb copy is limited to in-frame clones, with some not included. The data contain 150,000 or so clones, approximately 86% of them singletons. The CDR3 is 15 residues long. CDR1 and CDR2 (germline): GTSNPN, SVGIG (reference sequence). The sequenced material came from PBMCs. This clonotype was sampled from a woman younger than 35 in good health and CMV-seronegative. V usage is TRBV30 and J usage is TRBJ2-2; 7 positions match TRBD1. The CDR3 is CAWSKTGQNSGELFF. The CDR3 region has the DNA TGTGCCTGGAGCAAAACGGGACAGAACAGCGGGGAGCTGTTTTTT. The variable domain in full, with the rest retrieved from reference TRBV30 and TRBJ2-2, is SQTIHQWPATLVQPVGSPLSLECTVEGTSNPNLYWYRQAAGRGLQLLFYSVGIGQISSEVPQNLSASRPQDRQFILSSKKLLLSDSGFYLCAWSKTGQNSGELFFGEGSRLTVL.